One sample yielded the 12 T cell receptor beta chains listed below, sequenced in a study of cytomegalovirus exposure and HLA in healthy donors. The PCR used 60 Vbeta and 13 Jbeta primers. The data were produced by immunoSEQ multiplex PCR, yet TCRdb's version contains in-frame clones alone and is incomplete. The data contain around 170,000 clones, over 65% of them singletons. Sequencing used PBMCs. The receptors originated from a woman aged 45 to 65 in good health and CMV-seropositive.

This sequence joins TRBV9 and TRBJ1-3, with TRBD1 as a possible D gene (6 bases). This CDR3 has 19 amino acids. Looked up from germline, CDR1 is SGDLS and CDR2 is YYNGEE. Trimming cost V 0 bases and J 4 bases, with 23 bases left between them. This chain's CDR3 is CASSVGDLKGGPGGNTIYF. In DNA form, the CDR3 reads TGTGCCAGCAGCGTAGGAGACTTGAAGGGGGGGCCGGGGGGAAACACCATATATTTT.

V and J are TRBV4-1 and TRBJ2-7, with 7 bases that match TRBD1. Germline CDR1 MGHRA, CDR2 YSYEKL. This CDR3 spans 18 amino acids. V was pared by 0 bases and J by 0 bases, with 11 bases of the junction left unmatched. As DNA, the CDR3 is TGCGCCAGCAGCCAAGATCCCTCTCCAGGGGGAAGCTCCTACGAGCAGTACTTC. Its protein is CASSQDPSPGGSSYEQYF.

V is TRBV6-5 and J is TRBJ1-1; 7 bases match TRBD1. The CDR3 loop spans 13 amino acids. In germline, CDR1 is MNHEY, CDR2 SVGAGI. J was trimmed by 5 bases and V by 6 bases; bases with no gene match: 6. CDR3 sequence: CASRPRGETEAFF. CDR3 in DNA: TGTGCCAGCAGACCCAGGGGGGAAACTGAAGCTTTCTTT.

In its sample, this clone was seen once. The genes are TRBV7-9 and TRBJ2-3; TRBD1 aligns across 7 bases. The CDR3 has 15 amino acids. Germline V gene data show CDR1 as SEHNR and CDR2 as FQNEAQ (reference sequence). V was clipped by 3 bases and J by 0 bases; unmatched bases: 3. The CDR3 DNA follows: TGTGCCAGCAGCTTCGTGGGACAGAGCACAGATACGCAGTATTTT. Its protein is CASSFVGQSTDTQYF.

V usage is TRBV14 and J usage is TRBJ2-1, with 10 bases matching TRBD1. The CDR3 runs to 15 residues. The V segment lost 4 bases and the J segment 5 bases; nucleotides outside the gene matches: 5. The germline gives CDR1 SGHDN, CDR2 FVKESK. The CDR3 here is CASSLDRGHDNEQFF. The CDR3 DNA follows: TGTGCCAGCAGCCTCGACAGGGGGCACGACAATGAGCAGTTCTTC.

The CDR3 coding sequence is TGTGCCAGCGCGGGGCCATACGAGCAGTACTTC. Its protein product is CASAGPYEQYF. This chain connects TRBV7-2 to TRBJ2-7, with TRBD2 as a possible D gene (6 bases). The germline V gene has CDR1 SGHTA and CDR2 FQGNSA. The CDR3 is 11 residues long. V lost 8 bases to trimming and J lost 4 bases, with 9 bases between them.

The chain is built from TRBV5-1 and TRBJ2-3; TRBD1 matches at 8 bases. Germline-derived CDR1 and CDR2 are SGHRS and YFSETQ. With V trimmed by 4 bases and J by 3 bases, 7 bases remained unmatched. The length of the CDR3 is 15 residues. The CDR3, as DNA: TGCGCCAGCAGCCCCCAGGGGGCAACGACAGATACGCAGTATTTT. This encodes CASSPQGATTDTQYF.

The CDR3 coding sequence is TGCGCCAGCAGCCAGGGTCCACAGAAAGAGACCCAGTACTTC. It codes for CASSQGPQKETQYF. The rearrangement links TRBV4-1 to TRBJ2-5; D ambiguous. There are 14 residues in the CDR3. Per the germline V gene, CDR1 is MGHRA and CDR2 is YSYEKL. Trimming took off 3 bases at V and 3 bases at J, with 11 bases between the two ends.

This chain links TRBV6-1 with TRBJ1-5; the D gene is possibly TRBD1 (5 bases). The germline V gene has CDR1 MNHNS and CDR2 SASEGT. The CDR3 extends over 14 amino acids. Trimming shortened V by 1 base and J by 4 bases, and 8 bases separated the two germline ends. The CDR3 loop is CASSEGQTNQPQHF. In nucleotides, the CDR3 is TGTGCCAGCAGTGAAGGACAGACGAATCAGCCCCAGCATTTT.

V and J are TRBV6-5 and TRBJ1-2; tentative D call: TRBD1 (6 bases). In germline, CDR1 is MNHEY, CDR2 SVGAGI. CDR3 size: 14 residues. The V and J ends lost 5 bases and 4 bases respectively, with 14 bases between them. Here the CDR3 DNA reads TGTGCCAGCAGTAGAACAGGGCCCGGCTATGGCTACACCTTC. Translation: CASSRTGPGYGYTF.

The V and J genes are TRBV5-5 and TRBJ1-6; unclear D gene. Germline V gene sequence: CDR1 SGHKS, CDR2 YYEKEE (reference sequence). This CDR3 comprises 16 residues. The V and J ends lost 4 bases and 6 bases respectively, with 17 bases between them. CDR3 amino acids: CASSHQSNSLNSPLHF. DNA for the CDR3: TGTGCCAGCAGCCACCAATCGAACAGCCTTAATTCACCCCTCCACTTT.

This chain joins TRBV25-1 and TRBJ2-3; 9 bases line up with TRBD2. Germline CDR1 reads MGHDK; CDR2 reads SYGVNS. V trimming: 2 bases; J trimming: 0 bases; junction bases outside the gene matches: 3. The CDR3 totals 16 residues. DNA for the CDR3: TGTGCCAGCAGTGAACTAGCGGGGACTAGCACAGATACGCAGTATTTT. Protein product: CASSELAGTSTDTQYF.